The source of this TCR beta chain is a study of blood T cell repertoires in COVID-19. The CDR3 has 11 residues. Trimming shortened V by 5 bases and J by 8 bases, and 8 bases separated the two germline ends. Germline V gene data show CDR1 as PRHDT and CDR2 as FYEKMQ (reference sequence). This clone has only one observation. TCRdb's copy holds only in-frame clones and misses some; the assay was immunoSEQ multiplex PCR. The sample has over 70,000 clones; around 83% are singletons. The chain has TRBV13 and TRBJ2-3, with D possibly matching TRBD2 (5 bases). The sequenced sample was peripheral blood. The receptor was isolated from a man younger than 40 with COVID-19, enrolled during active disease. The CDR3 DNA follows: TGTGCCAGCAGCCCCCGGGGTACGCAGTATTTT. Protein: CASSPRGTQYF.